A single sample is the source of the 4 T cell receptor beta chains below, sequenced in a study of OX40 agonist ivuxolimab in advanced cancers. Data came from immunoSEQ multiplex PCR; TCRdb stores just in-frame clones and leaves some out. This table has about 99,000 clones, approximately 94% appearing once. Sequencing used CD4+ or CD8+ T cells sorted from blood, obtained in a trial of the OX40 agonist ivuxolimab. The receptors originated from an adult with an advanced solid tumor such as melanoma, head and neck, liver or kidney cancer.

The genes are TRBV7-2 and TRBJ2-4, with D perhaps matching TRBD2 (7 bases). Germline V gene sequence: CDR1 SGHTA, CDR2 FQGNSA. V was clipped by 5 bases and J by 2 bases, with 13 bases between them. This CDR3 region has 15 residues. The chain's CDR3 is CASSQVGGPKNIQYF. The CDR3 coding sequence is TGTGCCAGCAGCCAAGTGGGGGGGCCCAAAAACATTCAGTACTTC.

The rearrangement links TRBV28 to TRBJ1-3; perhaps TRBD1 as D (5 bases). Germline loops: CDR1 MDHEN, CDR2 SYDVKM. There are 18 residues in the CDR3. The V and J ends lost 3 bases and 0 bases respectively, with 18 bases between them. The CDR3 here is CASSFARQGGHSGNTIYF. The CDR3 region has the DNA TGTGCCAGCAGTTTCGCCAGGCAGGGTGGGCACTCTGGAAACACCATATATTTT.

V gene TRBV7-2 combines with J gene TRBJ1-5, with D maybe TRBD1 (5 bases). The germline CDR1 and CDR2 sequences are SGHTA and FQGNSA. CDR3 length: 13 amino acids. The V gene lost 5 bases and the J gene lost 5 bases, with 10 bases spanning the gap. For the CDR3, the DNA is TGTGCCAGCAGCACGCAGGGTTATCAGCCCCAGCATTTT. Its protein product is CASSTQGYQPQHF. Based on the CDR3 plus reference TRBV7-2 and TRBJ1-5, the full variable domain is GAGVSQSPSNKVTEKGKDVELRCDPISGHTALYWYRQSLGQGLEFLIYFQGNSAPDKSGLPSDRFSAERTGGSVSTLTIQRTQQEDSAVYLCASSTQGYQPQHFGDGTRLSIL.

The genes are TRBV18 and TRBJ1-2; D possibly corresponds to TRBD1 (6 bases). Germline V gene data show CDR1 as KGHSH and CDR2 as LQKENI. The CDR3 covers 13 residues. Trimming took off 3 bases at V and 4 bases at J, with 9 bases between the two ends. CDR3 nucleotides: TGTGCCAGCTCACCGGGGACACCCTATGGCTACACCTTC. Its protein product is CASSPGTPYGYTF.